This T cell receptor beta chain was observed in a study of blood T cell repertoires in COVID-19. Looking at the study overall: Material from acute and convalescent COVID-19 was sourced from the United States, Italy and Spain. Sources were T cells, B-cell-depleted T cells, or PBMCs; the material itself was cDNA or gDNA.

This clone was counted once. Per the study methods: Amplified reference gene primers provided the basis for estimating nucleated cell counts. The method was immunoSEQ multiplex PCR; TCRdb's version includes in-frame clones alone and lacks a portion of them. V and J calls and clone size follow that table, whereas D and trimming were derived from the DNA. The data hold 150,000 to 200,000 clones, with around 84% observed a single time. The germline CDR1 and CDR2 sequences are LGHNA and YSLEER. CDR3 length equals 14 residues. V was shortened by 6 bases and J by 8 bases, with 19 bases between the two germline ends.

This receptor was identified in a human donor with acute or convalescent COVID-19. The donor label of this sample is uncertain. Sequencing was done on a sample of peripheral blood. The chain is built from TRBV4-3 and TRBJ1-2; TRBD1 is a possible D gene (5 bases). CDR3 coding DNA: TGCGCCAGCAGGACGGGACTGGGAGTGGAGGGCTACACCTTC. Its translation is CASRTGLGVEGYTF.